The clone carrying this T cell receptor (beta chain) is a singleton in its sample. Its specificity is unknown. CD45RO-negative cells were positively selected for CCR7, leaving out terminally differentiated effector memory CD45RA+ cells. Participating donors were healthy, HIV-negative adults free of recent acute infections or vaccinations. The data were taken from a study of shared clonotypes between healthy human individuals. Overall study findings and caveats: Incomplete sequencing of sorted subsets was indicated by rarefaction despite large depth. The donor pool, a small one, limited the genetic and exposure-history diversity represented.

The CDR3 has 15 amino acids. Looked up from germline, CDR1 is LNHNV and CDR2 is YYDKDF (reference sequence). V was shortened by 2 bases and J by 8 bases, with 18 bases between the two germline ends. Several immunoSEQ 96-well plates shared each subset's DNA, each plate a replicate. Profiling relied on immunoSEQ multiplex PCR, and the TCRdb table lists in-frame clones only, not all of them. The sample has about 1,900,000 clones, roughly 95% seen once; the top ten hold roughly 1.2%. The TCR originated in a man aged 18-30 years in good health. Sequenced sample: naive CD8+ T cells sorted from blood. The J gene is TRBJ1-2, the V gene TRBV15; maybe TRBD1 (5 bases). The CDR3 loop is CATSRSRDSPSGYTF. The CDR3 coding sequence is TGTGCCACCAGCAGATCTCGGGACTCTCCCTCCGGCTACACCTTC.